The clone carrying this T cell receptor beta chain was seen only a few times. The data originate from a study of T-cell reconstitution after alpha-beta-depleted transplantation in children. V dropped 5 bases and J dropped 4; count of bases not matched to a gene: 2. This CDR3 is 13 amino acids long. Germline V gene data show CDR1 as LGHDT and CDR2 as YNNKEL (reference sequence). Unique molecular identifiers were incorporated into the prepared TCRbeta library. TCRdb re-analysed the PCR reads in MiXCR, keeping a single row per CDR3 protein. The table lists 350,000 to 450,000 distinct CDR3 sequences, 10% to 15% of them singletons.

This receptor was obtained from a human donor who donated a stem cell graft to a child with Fanconi anemia. V usage is TRBV3-1 and J usage is TRBJ1-1; 9 positions agree with TRBD1. The sample was PBMCs, taken from the stem cell graft. As DNA, the CDR3 is TGTGCCAGCAGCGCGGGACAGGGCACTGAAGCTTTCTTT. It encodes CASSAGQGTEAFF.